This entry concerns a single T cell receptor beta chain. Trimming removed 4 bases at V and 4 bases at J, with 20 bases between. The CDR3 consists of 17 residues. Looked up from germline, CDR1 is SGHRS and CDR2 is YFSETQ. This sample is part of a study of blood T cell repertoires in COVID-19. Here immunoSEQ multiplex PCR was the method, and the copy in TCRdb shows in-frame clones only, minus some. The sample comprises over 150,000 clones, 65% to 90% of which are singletons, and about 13% rests with the top ten. The chain carries TRBV5-1 and TRBJ2-2, with D perhaps TRBD1 (6 bases). The sequenced sample was peripheral blood. The clonotype originates from a human donor in a cohort sampled during active COVID-19. CDR3 in amino acids: CASSPPIQGLSTGELFF. The CDR3 DNA reads as TGCGCCAGCAGCCCGCCCATACAGGGTCTGAGCACCGGGGAGCTGTTTTTT.